Sequencing of this T cell receptor (beta chain) was carried out in a study of beta chain features in type 1 diabetes. Study-wide points: Compared with healthy donors, patients appeared to share more similar naive, central memory and regulatory TCRB repertoires. In type 1 diabetes patients, VDJ junctions had fewer insertions; deletions at these junctions were more frequent. No resolution was reached here on whether HLA type influences TCRB rearrangement. Patients with Type 1 diabetes showed moderately but significantly shorter TCRB CDR3s in all four CD4+ subsets.

A remark on this clone: Antigen specificity is unknown.

CDR1 and CDR2 (germline): SGHTA, FQGNSA. Trimming left V 5 bases short and J 6 bases short, with 14 bases between. The CDR3 is 15 amino acids. A CD45RO/CCR7/CD25/CD127/CD95/CD27 panel sorted naive, central memory, regulatory and stem cell-like memory CD4+ cells. Expressed TCRB transcripts got sequenced, as all isolated RNA was reverse transcribed. The data were produced by immunoSEQ multiplex PCR, yet TCRdb's version contains in-frame clones alone and is incomplete. There are 95,000 to 150,000 clones in the sample; roughly 17% occur only once, and about 2.1% lies in the top ten. This chain joins TRBV7-2 and TRBJ1-6, with unresolved D. Specimen: central memory CD4+ T cells from blood. The receptor was derived from a young man with type 1 diabetes. CDR3 in amino acids: CASSPFSESNSPLHF. The CDR3 DNA reads as TGTGCCAGCAGCCCGTTCTCAGAGTCTAATTCACCCCTCCACTTT.